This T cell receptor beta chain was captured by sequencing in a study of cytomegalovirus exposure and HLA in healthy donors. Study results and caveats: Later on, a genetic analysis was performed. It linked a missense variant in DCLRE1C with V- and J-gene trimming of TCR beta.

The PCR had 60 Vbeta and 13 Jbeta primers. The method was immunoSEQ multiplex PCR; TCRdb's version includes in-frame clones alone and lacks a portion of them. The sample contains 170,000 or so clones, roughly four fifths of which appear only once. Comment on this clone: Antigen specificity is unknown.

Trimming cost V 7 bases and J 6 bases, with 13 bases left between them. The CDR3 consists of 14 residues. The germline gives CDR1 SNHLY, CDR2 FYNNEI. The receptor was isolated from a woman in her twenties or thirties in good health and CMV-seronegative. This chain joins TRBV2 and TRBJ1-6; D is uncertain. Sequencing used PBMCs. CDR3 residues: CASIFERPNSPLHF. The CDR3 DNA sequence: TGTGCCAGCATCTTCGAGCGGCCTAATTCACCCCTCCACTTT.